This T cell receptor beta chain was observed in a study of cytotoxic CD8 clonotypes in ibrutinib-treated CLL. Study as a whole: It was after a median roughly eleven months of treatment, range 6 to 36, that response samples were taken.

Method: immunoSEQ multiplex PCR; TCRdb's copy keeps in-frame clones and lacks some. The data contain about 300,000 clones, 60% to 80% of them singletons. The sample in question was PBMCs, obtained at disease progression, from a patient treated with ibrutinib. This receptor was obtained from a human donor with chronic lymphocytic leukemia.

DNA of the CDR3: TGTGCCAGCAGCTTCGTCACAGACTACTCACCCCTCCACTTT. It encodes CASSFVTDYSPLHF. The rearrangement uses TRBV7-2 and TRBJ1-6; D unclear. CDR1 and CDR2 (germline): SGHTA, FQGNSA. Trimming left V 3 bases short and J 10 bases short, with 13 bases between. CDR3 size: 14 residues.